What follows are 25 T cell receptor beta chains derived from one specimen sequenced in a study (dated by TCRdb to between 2014 and 2017). The protocol used for the library was 5' RACE. The sequencer listed for this sample is Illumina MiSeq. Using fastp at Q25 and MiXCR, TCRdb reprocessed the public reads and kept productive beta chains. Every entry covers one CDR3 protein and lists the most common genes and DNA from its rows. The sample contains tens of thousands of distinct CDR3 sequences, roughly 15% of them found a single time. The biggest ten clones account for 2% to 2.5% of the sample. The sequenced material came from naive CD4+ T cells sorted from blood. The cell subset or site label corresponds to: naive CD4+ T cells, CD4+CD45RA+CD25-. Receptor source: a female donor with breast cancer.

This rearrangement joins TRBV4-1 to TRBJ2-2; D perhaps matches TRBD2 (5 bases). Germline CDR1 and CDR2: MGHRA and YSYEKL. Trimming left V 7 bases short and J 0 bases short, with 12 bases between. The CDR3 contains 15 residues. Here the CDR3 reads CASTRGPANTGELFF. CDR3 DNA sequence: TGCGCCAGCACCCGGGGTCCCGCGAACACCGGGGAGCTGTTTTTT.

Regarding this clonotype: One junction end disagrees with the germline gene, perhaps due to a read error. This rearrangement joins TRBV4-1 to TRBJ1-5; D unclear. This CDR3 contains 14 residues. CDR1 is MGHRA and CDR2 is YSYEKL in the germline V gene. CDR3 loop: CASSPVLGNHPQHF. DNA for the CDR3: TGCGCCAGCAGCCCGGTGTTAGGGAATCATCCCCAGCATTTT.

This clonotype was observed at least ten times. J is TRBJ1-2 and V is TRBV5-1; D unresolved. V was trimmed by 0 bases and J by 2 bases, leaving 8 bases between them. Looked up from germline, CDR1 is SGHRS and CDR2 is YFSETQ. The CDR3 sequence is 14 residues long. CDR3 bases: TGCGCCAGCAGCTTGGATCACGGCAACTATGGCTACACCTTC. It specifies CASSLDHGNYGYTF.

This chain uses TRBV12-3 or TRBV12-4 with TRBJ1-3; weak D call: TRBD1 (5 bases). The CDR3 is 13 amino acids. Between the trimmed V and J ends, which lost 7 bases and 0 bases, there was a span of 7 bases. CDR3 sequence reads: CASTRDSGNTIYF. The CDR3 DNA follows: TGTGCCAGCACCAGGGACTCTGGAAACACCATATATTTT.

The table lists this clonotype with many counts. The CDR3 DNA sequence: TGTGCCAGCACCGGGGACCTCGGGGGGTTATTAACCCAGATGGAGCAGTACTTC. It is translated as CASTGDLGGLLTQMEQYF. The chain has TRBV7-2 and TRBJ2-7; 7 positions agree with TRBD2. The CDR3 contains 18 residues. In germline, CDR1 is SGHTA, CDR2 FQGNSA. V lost 7 bases, J lost 7 bases, and 25 bases stayed unmatched.

In this sample, this clonotype turned up a few times. The chain carries TRBV3-1 and TRBJ2-5; the match to TRBD2 covers 10 bases. The trim removed 1 base at V and 9 bases at J, leaving 8 bases unmatched. This CDR3 has 15 amino acids. CDR1 is LGHDT, CDR2 YNNKEL, per germline (reference sequence). CDR3: CASSQASGGPGAQYF. CDR3 nucleotide sequence: TGTGCCAGCAGCCAAGCTAGCGGGGGACCTGGGGCCCAGTACTTC.

This clonotype was seen more than once but under ten times. The chain employs TRBV29-1 and TRBJ1-4, with TRBD1 matching over 7 bases. Trimming removed 6 bases from V and 5 bases from J; junction bases left unmatched: 3. The CDR3 spans 12 residues. Germline assignment: CDR1 SQVTM and CDR2 ANQGSEA. The DNA of the CDR3 is TGCAGCGTGAAACAGGGGAATGAAAAACTGTTTTTT. This encodes CSVKQGNEKLFF.

This clonotype has more than one count but fewer than ten. DNA of the CDR3: TGTGCCAGCAGTTTCCCTCCGGGACTAGCGGGGAGGGATACGCAGTATTTT. It is translated as CASSFPPGLAGRDTQYF. The chain uses TRBV27 and TRBJ2-3, with 13 bases lining up with TRBD2. CDR1 and CDR2 from the germline V gene are MNHEY and SMNVEV (reference sequence). V shed 3 bases, J shed 6 bases, and the junction held 9 bases outside the gene matches. This CDR3 contains 17 residues.

The J gene is TRBJ2-2, the V gene TRBV5-1, with 7 nucleotides matching TRBD1. Germline V lookup: CDR1 SGHRS, CDR2 YFSETQ. J gave up 5 bases and V 0 bases, and 13 bases lay outside the gene matches. The CDR3 has 18 residues. The CDR3, as DNA: TGCGCCAGCAGCTTGGCTCAGGGGGTTGTGGACCGAACCGGGGAGCTGTTTTTT. It yields the protein CASSLAQGVVDRTGELFF.

There are many counts of this clonotype. V usage is TRBV10-1 and J usage is TRBJ1-1; D is unclear. This CDR3 has 14 residues. With 6 bases removed from V and 1 base from J, the gap between germline ends came to 12 bases. Germline assignment: CDR1 WNHNN and CDR2 SYGVQD (reference sequence). The DNA for the CDR3 is TGCGCCAGCAGCCCCGGACTGGGGAACACTGAAGCTTTCTTT. It codes for CASSPGLGNTEAFF.

On this clonotype: One junction end disagrees with the germline gene, perhaps due to a read error. The rearrangement joins TRBV11-3 to TRBJ1-3, with D perhaps matching TRBD1 (5 bases). The germline CDR1 and CDR2 sequences are SGHNT and YENEEA. The CDR3 is made up of 15 amino acids. The CDR3, as DNA: TGTGCCAGCAGCCGGGGCGGCAACTCTGGAAACACCCTATATTTT. Amino acids: CASSRGGNSGNTLYF.

The chain links TRBV10-3 to TRBJ2-1, with 11 bases aligning to TRBD2. V lost 10 bases and J lost 4; bases outside the gene matches: 12. The CDR3 consists of 16 residues. CDR1 ENHRY and CDR2 SYGVKD come from the germline V gene. CDR3: CASLPLAGGRYNEQFF. CDR3 nucleotides: TGTGCCAGCCTACCCCTAGCGGGAGGTCGGTACAATGAGCAGTTCTTC.

The chain couples TRBV5-1 to TRBJ2-3; TRBD2 matches at 8 bases. This CDR3 contains 16 residues. Germline V gene lookup returns CDR1 SGHRS and CDR2 YFSETQ. The V segment lost 1 base and the J segment 3 bases; nucleotides outside the gene matches: 7. The CDR3, as DNA: TGCGCCAGCAGCTTGAAAGCGGGAGTAGGTACAGATACGCAGTATTTT. It translates to CASSLKAGVGTDTQYF.

This clonotype occurred a few times. V and J are TRBV9 and TRBJ2-2; tentatively, D is TRBD2 (6 bases). The CDR3 covers 15 residues. Trimming stripped 2 bases from V and 4 bases from J, with 12 bases between. The germline CDR1 and CDR2 sequences are SGDLS and YYNGEE. The CDR3 protein is CASSVSSVSTGELFF. CDR3 DNA: TGTGCCAGCAGCGTTTCTAGCGTTAGCACCGGGGAGCTGTTTTTT.

The sample holds many counts of this clonotype. This rearrangement joins TRBV6-1 to TRBJ1-2; D gene uncertain. Germline CDR1 and CDR2: MNHNS and SASEGT. This CDR3 spans 14 amino acids. The V and J ends lost 8 bases and 4 bases respectively, with 17 bases between them. The DNA of the CDR3 is TGTGCCAGCTCAGTCGGGAGAGGGAGCTATGGCTACACCTTC. Its translation: CASSVGRGSYGYTF.

This clonotype was seen a few times. V usage is TRBV4-1 and J usage is TRBJ1-3; D uncertain. Germline-derived CDR1 and CDR2 are MGHRA and YSYEKL. The CDR3 sequence is 12 residues long. V shed 6 bases and J shed 3 bases, with 6 bases lying between them. The CDR3 DNA sequence: TGCGCCAGCAGGGGTTATGGAAACACCATATATTTT. As protein: CASRGYGNTIYF.

This clonotype was seen at least ten times. The chain is built from TRBV6-2 or TRBV6-3 and TRBJ1-2; D gene ambiguous. CDR3 length: 11 residues. V gave up 5 bases and J gave up 7 bases, with 8 bases separating them. Germline assignment: CDR1 MNHEY and CDR2 SVGEGT. This CDR3 reads CASSTMGGYTF. CDR3 DNA: TGTGCCAGCAGTACGATGGGTGGCTACACCTTC.

Details on this clonotype: One end of the junction is discordant with germline, which a read error may explain. This sequence joins TRBV5-5 and TRBJ2-7; possibly TRBD1 or TRBD2 for D (5 bases each). CDR1 SGHKS and CDR2 YYEKEE come from the germline V gene (reference sequence). The CDR3 runs to 14 residues. The CDR3 here is CASSLEWGSKEQDF. The CDR3, as DNA: TGTGCCAGCAGCTTGGAATGGGGGAGTAAAGAGCAGGACTTC.

This sequence joins TRBV12-3 or TRBV12-4 and TRBJ2-2; TRBD1 aligns across 8 bases. The CDR3 extends over 15 amino acids. With 6 bases clipped from V and 5 bases from J, the junction kept 8 bases outside the gene matches. Written as DNA, the CDR3 is TGTGCCAGCAGGACCGGGACAGGACGAACCGGGGAGCTGTTTTTT. This gives the protein CASRTGTGRTGELFF.

A note on this clonotype: A read error is likely, as this CDR3 ends without the conserved phenylalanine or tryptophan. V and J are TRBV5-1 and TRBJ2-5; D is possibly TRBD2 (5 bases). CDR1 SGHRS and CDR2 YFSETQ come from the germline V gene. This CDR3 has 13 amino acids. V lost 4 bases, J lost 4 bases, and 11 bases lay in between. The CDR3 coding sequence is TGCGCCAGCAGCCCGAGGGTGGGAGAGACCCAGTACCTC. Translation gives CASSPRVGETQYL.

The V call is TRBV20-1, the J call TRBJ2-7, with TRBD1 matching 7 bases. CDR3 size: 15 residues. The germline gives CDR1 DFQATT, CDR2 SNEGSKA (reference sequence). The V and J ends lost 3 bases and 6 bases, in that order; junction bases with no gene match: 14. CDR3 sequence reads: CSASSRRDSVSEQYF. CDR3 nucleotides: TGCAGTGCTAGTAGTCGCCGGGACAGTGTTTCCGAGCAGTACTTC.

This clonotype was seen repeatedly, ten times or more. The chain is built from TRBV5-1 and TRBJ2-1; 7 bases fit TRBD1. The CDR3 covers 14 residues. Trimming at V came to 0 bases and at J to 8 bases, leaving 5 bases not matched to a gene. The germline V gene has CDR1 SGHRS and CDR2 YFSETQ. Here the CDR3 DNA reads TGCGCCAGCAGCTTGGTGGGACAGTTATATGAGCAGTTCTTC. As protein: CASSLVGQLYEQFF.

This clonotype was recorded a few times. The V gene is TRBV7-2, the J gene TRBJ1-4; no firm D call. Germline V gives CDR1 SGHTA, CDR2 FQGNSA. This CDR3 is 14 amino acids long. The V gene lost 2 bases and the J gene lost 6 bases, with 10 bases spanning the gap. The CDR3 is CASSLFHSDEKLFF. CDR3 DNA sequence: TGTGCCAGCAGCTTATTCCATTCGGATGAAAAACTGTTTTTT.

This clonotype has only a few counts. The V and J genes are TRBV19 and TRBJ2-7; D gene unclear. With 2 bases removed from V and 2 bases from J, the gap between germline ends came to 7 bases. Germline CDR1 and CDR2: LNHDA and SQIVND (reference sequence). The CDR3 length is 13 residues. This CDR3 is CASSIKRTYEQYF. CDR3 nucleotide sequence: TGTGCCAGTAGTATAAAGAGGACCTACGAGCAGTACTTC.

The table lists this clonotype with many counts. The genes are TRBV4-1 and TRBJ1-2, with D perhaps matching TRBD1 (5 bases). The V end lost 5 bases, the J end lost 8 bases, and 24 bases lay between the germline ends. CDR3 length: 16 amino acids. Per germline, CDR1 MGHRA and CDR2 YSYEKL. For the CDR3, the DNA is TGCGCCAGCAGCTTGATCTCCGGGACGTTAATTTCGGGCTACACCTTC. Translated, it gives CASSLISGTLISGYTF.